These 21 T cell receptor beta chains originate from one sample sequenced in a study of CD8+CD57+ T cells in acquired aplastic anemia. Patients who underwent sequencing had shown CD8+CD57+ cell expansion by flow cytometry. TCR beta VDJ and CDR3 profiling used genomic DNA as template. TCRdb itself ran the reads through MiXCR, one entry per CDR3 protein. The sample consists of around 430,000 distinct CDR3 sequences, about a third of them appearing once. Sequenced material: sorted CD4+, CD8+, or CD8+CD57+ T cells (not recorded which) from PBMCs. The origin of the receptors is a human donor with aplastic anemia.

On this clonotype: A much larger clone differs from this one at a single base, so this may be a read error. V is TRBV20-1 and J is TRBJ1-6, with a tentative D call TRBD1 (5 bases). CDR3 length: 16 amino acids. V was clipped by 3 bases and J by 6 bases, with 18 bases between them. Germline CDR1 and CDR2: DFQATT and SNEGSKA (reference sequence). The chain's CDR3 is CSASGFGTRGNSPLHF. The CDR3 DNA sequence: TGCAGTGCTAGCGGGTTTGGGACGCGAGGTAATTCACCCCTCCACTTT.

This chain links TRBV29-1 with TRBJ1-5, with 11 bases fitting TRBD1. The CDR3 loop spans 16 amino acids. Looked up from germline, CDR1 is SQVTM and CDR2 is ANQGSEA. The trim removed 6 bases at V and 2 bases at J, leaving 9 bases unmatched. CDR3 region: CSVDTGQGGGNQPQHF. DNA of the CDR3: TGCAGCGTCGATACGGGACAGGGGGGTGGCAATCAGCCCCAGCATTTT. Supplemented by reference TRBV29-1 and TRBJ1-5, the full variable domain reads SAVISQKPSRDICQRGTSLTIQCQVDSQVTMMFWYRQQPGQSLTLIATANQGSEATYESGFVIDKFPISRPNLTFSTLTVSNMSPEDSSIYLCSVDTGQGGGNQPQHFGDGTRLSIL.

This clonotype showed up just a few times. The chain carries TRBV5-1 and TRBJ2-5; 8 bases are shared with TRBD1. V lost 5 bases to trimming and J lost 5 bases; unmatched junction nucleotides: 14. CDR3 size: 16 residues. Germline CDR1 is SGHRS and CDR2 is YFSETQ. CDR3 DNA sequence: TGCGCCAGCAGGAGGGGACAGGAGGGAACGGGGGAGACCCAGTACTTC. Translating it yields CASRRGQEGTGETQYF.

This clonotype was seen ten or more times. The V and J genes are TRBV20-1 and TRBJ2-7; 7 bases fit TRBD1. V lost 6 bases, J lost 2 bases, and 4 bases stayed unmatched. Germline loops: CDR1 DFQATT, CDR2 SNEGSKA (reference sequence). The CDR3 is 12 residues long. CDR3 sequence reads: CSARDSTYEQYF. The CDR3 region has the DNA TGCAGTGCGAGGGACAGTACCTACGAGCAGTACTTC.

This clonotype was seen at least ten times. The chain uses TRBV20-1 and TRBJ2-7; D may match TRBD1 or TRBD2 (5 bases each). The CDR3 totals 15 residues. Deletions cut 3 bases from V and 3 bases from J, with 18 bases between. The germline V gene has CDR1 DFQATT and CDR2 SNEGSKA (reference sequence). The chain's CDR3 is CSARIVGPRHYEQYF. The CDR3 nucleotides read TGCAGTGCTAGGATAGTGGGACCTAGGCACTACGAGCAGTACTTC.

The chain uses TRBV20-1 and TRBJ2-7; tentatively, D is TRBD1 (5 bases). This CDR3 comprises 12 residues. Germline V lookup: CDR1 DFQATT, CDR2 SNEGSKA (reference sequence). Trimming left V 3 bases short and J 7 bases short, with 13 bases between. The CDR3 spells CSASRQYNEQYF. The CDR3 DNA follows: TGCAGTGCTAGTCGACAGTACAATGAGCAGTACTTC.

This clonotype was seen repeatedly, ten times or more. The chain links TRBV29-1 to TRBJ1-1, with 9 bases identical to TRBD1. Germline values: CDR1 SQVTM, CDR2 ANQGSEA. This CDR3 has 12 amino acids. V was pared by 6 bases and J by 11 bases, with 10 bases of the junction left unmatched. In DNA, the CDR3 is TGCAGCGTGCTCCGGGACAGGGAGGAGGCTTTCTTT. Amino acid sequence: CSVLRDREEAFF.

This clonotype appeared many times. The DNA of the CDR3 is TGTGCCAGCAGCCCGGGACCGAGAGCACCCCTCCACTTT. Encoded protein: CASSPGPRAPLHF. The rearrangement uses TRBV7-2 and TRBJ1-6, with D perhaps TRBD1 (5 bases). This CDR3 has 13 amino acids. Germline values: CDR1 SGHTA, CDR2 FQGNSA. The V gene lost 5 bases and the J gene lost 11 bases, with 13 bases spanning the gap.

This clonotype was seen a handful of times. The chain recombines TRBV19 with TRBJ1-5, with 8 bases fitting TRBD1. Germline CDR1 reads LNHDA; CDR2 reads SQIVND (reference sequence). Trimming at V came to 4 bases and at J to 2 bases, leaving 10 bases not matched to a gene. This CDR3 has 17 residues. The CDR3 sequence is CASSRTQGAGGNQPQHF. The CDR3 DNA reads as TGTGCCAGTAGTAGGACCCAGGGGGCGGGTGGCAATCAGCCCCAGCATTTT.

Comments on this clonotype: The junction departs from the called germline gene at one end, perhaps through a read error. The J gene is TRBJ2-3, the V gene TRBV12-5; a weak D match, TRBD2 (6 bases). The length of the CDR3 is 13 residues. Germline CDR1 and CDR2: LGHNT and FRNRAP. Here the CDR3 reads CASGFSGTDTQCF. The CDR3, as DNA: TGTGCTAGTGGTTTTAGCGGCACAGATACGCAGTGTTTT.

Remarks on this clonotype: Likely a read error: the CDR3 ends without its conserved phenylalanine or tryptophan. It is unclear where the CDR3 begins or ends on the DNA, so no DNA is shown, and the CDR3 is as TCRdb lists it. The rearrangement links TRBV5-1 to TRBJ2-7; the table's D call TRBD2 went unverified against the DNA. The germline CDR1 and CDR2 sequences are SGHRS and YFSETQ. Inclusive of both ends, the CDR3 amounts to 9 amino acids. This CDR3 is CASSWTLAG.

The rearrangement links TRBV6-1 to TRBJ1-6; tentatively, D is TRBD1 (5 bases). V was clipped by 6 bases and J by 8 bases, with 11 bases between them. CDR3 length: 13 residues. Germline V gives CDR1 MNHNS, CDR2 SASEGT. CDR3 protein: CASRLQDYSPLHF. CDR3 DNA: TGTGCCAGCAGGCTACAGGATTATTCACCCCTCCACTTT.

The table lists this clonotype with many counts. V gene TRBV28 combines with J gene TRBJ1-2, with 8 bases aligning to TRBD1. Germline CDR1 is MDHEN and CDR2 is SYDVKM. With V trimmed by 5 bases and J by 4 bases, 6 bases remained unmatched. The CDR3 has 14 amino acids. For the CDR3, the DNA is TGTGCCAGCAGTCGATCAACAGGGGGCTATGGCTACACCTTC. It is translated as CASSRSTGGYGYTF.

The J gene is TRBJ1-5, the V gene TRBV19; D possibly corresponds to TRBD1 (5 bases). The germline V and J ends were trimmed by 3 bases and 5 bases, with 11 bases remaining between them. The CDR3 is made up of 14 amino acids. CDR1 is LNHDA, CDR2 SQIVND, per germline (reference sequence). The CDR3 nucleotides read TGTGCCAGTAGTATGGAGGGGCAGGATCAGCCCCAGCATTTT. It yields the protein CASSMEGQDQPQHF.

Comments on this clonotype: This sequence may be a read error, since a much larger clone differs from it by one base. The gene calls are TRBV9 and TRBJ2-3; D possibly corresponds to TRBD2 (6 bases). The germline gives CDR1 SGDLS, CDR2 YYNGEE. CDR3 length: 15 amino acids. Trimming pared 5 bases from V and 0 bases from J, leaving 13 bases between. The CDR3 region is CASRGLADSTDTQYF. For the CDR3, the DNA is TGTGCCAGCAGGGGATTAGCGGACAGCACAGATACGCAGTATTTT.

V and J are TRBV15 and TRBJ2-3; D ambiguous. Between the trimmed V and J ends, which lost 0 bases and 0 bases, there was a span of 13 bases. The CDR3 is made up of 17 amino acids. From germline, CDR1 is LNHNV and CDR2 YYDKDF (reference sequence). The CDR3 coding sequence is TGTGCCACCAGCAGAGATTCGGCGGTGTCTAGCACAGATACGCAGTATTTT. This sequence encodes CATSRDSAVSSTDTQYF.

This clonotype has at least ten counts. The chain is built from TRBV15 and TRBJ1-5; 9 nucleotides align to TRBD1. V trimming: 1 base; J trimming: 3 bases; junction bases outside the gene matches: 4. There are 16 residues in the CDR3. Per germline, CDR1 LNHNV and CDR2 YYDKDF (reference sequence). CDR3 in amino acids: CATSRVGQGNNQPQHF. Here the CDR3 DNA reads TGTGCCACCAGCAGAGTCGGACAGGGGAACAATCAGCCCCAGCATTTT.

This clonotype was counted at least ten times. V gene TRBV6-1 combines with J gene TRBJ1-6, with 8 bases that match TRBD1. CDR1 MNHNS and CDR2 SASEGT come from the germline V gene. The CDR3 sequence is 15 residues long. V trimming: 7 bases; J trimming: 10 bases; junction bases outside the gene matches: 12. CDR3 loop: CASTPAAGTGSPLHF. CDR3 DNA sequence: TGTGCCAGCACTCCCGCGGCAGGGACAGGATCACCCCTCCACTTT.

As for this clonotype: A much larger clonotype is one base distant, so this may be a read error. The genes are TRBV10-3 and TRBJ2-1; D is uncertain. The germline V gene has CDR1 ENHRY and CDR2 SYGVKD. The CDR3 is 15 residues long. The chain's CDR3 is CAIGRDTSSYNEQLF. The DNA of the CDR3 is TGTGCCATCGGTCGTGATACGAGCTCCTACAATGAGCAGCTCTTC.

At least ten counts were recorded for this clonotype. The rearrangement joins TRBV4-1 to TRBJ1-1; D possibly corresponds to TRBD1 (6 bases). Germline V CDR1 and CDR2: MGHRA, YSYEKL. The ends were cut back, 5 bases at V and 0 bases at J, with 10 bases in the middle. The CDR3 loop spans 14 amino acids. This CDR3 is CASSGRTVNTEAFF. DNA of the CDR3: TGCGCCAGCAGCGGACGGACAGTGAACACTGAAGCTTTCTTT.

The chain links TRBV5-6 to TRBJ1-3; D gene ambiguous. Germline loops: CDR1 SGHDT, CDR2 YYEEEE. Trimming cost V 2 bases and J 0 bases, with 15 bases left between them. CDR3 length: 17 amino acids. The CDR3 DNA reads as TGTGCCAGCAGCTTCCTGAGGACTTCGTACTCTGGAAACACCATATATTTT. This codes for CASSFLRTSYSGNTIYF.